These 10 T cell receptor beta chains were all obtained from the same sample, sequenced in a study of monozygotic twins with inflammatory bowel disease. TCRdb derives one entry per CDR3 protein from the 5' RACE reads, leaving out DNA. This sample's table has around 450,000 distinct CDR3 sequences. Sequenced input: blood. The receptors here all came from a human donor with ulcerative colitis or Crohn's disease, or a healthy co-twin of an affected twin (not recorded which).

The rearrangement uses TRBV6-2 or TRBV6-3 and TRBJ2-1; TCRdb indicates TRBD1, and absent DNA this call remains unverified. The CDR3 runs 14 residues. Looked up from germline, CDR1 is MNHEY and CDR2 is SVGEGT. The CDR3 loop is CASIPGGSYNEQFF.

The chain uses TRBV7-9 and TRBJ2-5; TCRdb returns TRBD2, unconfirmable since there is no DNA. The CDR3 consists of 14 residues. The germline gives CDR1 SEHNR, CDR2 FQNEAQ (reference sequence). The CDR3 reads CASSRSTSADSQYF.

The V gene is TRBV7-2, the J gene TRBJ2-1; the TCRdb D gene call, TRBD2, has no DNA to confirm it. This CDR3 contains 15 residues. The germline V gene has CDR1 SGHTA and CDR2 FQGNSA. The CDR3 loop is CATIFGPSSYNEQFF.

The rearrangement links TRBV27 to TRBJ1-6. Looked up from germline, CDR1 is MNHEY and CDR2 is SMNVEV (reference sequence). The CDR3 extends over 14 amino acids. This chain's CDR3 is CASTGQANNSPLHF.

J is TRBJ1-6 and V is TRBV6-1; TCRdb selects TRBD1, and the lack of DNA leaves this call unchecked. The CDR3 is made up of 15 amino acids. In germline, CDR1 is MNHNS, CDR2 SASEGT. The CDR3: CASSEAGGPNSPLHF.

The V gene is TRBV6-2 or TRBV6-3, the J gene TRBJ1-5; the D call of TRBD1 rests on TCRdb alone, since no DNA is present to check it. CDR1 and CDR2 (germline): MNHEY, SVGEGT. CDR3 length equals 15 residues. CDR3 amino acids: CASSYLQGSNQPQHF.

The chain links TRBV24-1 to TRBJ2-5; TCRdb's D call, TRBD2, is unchecked because there is no DNA. From germline, CDR1 is KGHDR and CDR2 SFDVKD. This CDR3 has 15 amino acids. CDR3 loop: CATSDSSGGGETQYF.

J is TRBJ2-4 and V is TRBV7-2; the D call from TCRdb, TRBD2, cannot be confirmed without DNA. The germline V gene has CDR1 SGHTA and CDR2 FQGNSA. The CDR3 loop spans 14 amino acids. The chain's CDR3 is CASSVGTSENIQYF. Based on the CDR3 plus reference TRBV7-2 and TRBJ2-4, the full variable domain is GAGVSQSPSNKVTEKGKDVELRCDPISGHTALYWYRQSLGQGLEFLIYFQGNSAPDKSGLPSDRFSAERTGGSVSTLTIQRTQQEDSAVYLCASSVGTSENIQYFGAGTRLSVL.

The chain has TRBV15 and TRBJ2-3; TCRdb picks TRBD2, but there is no DNA to check that call. This CDR3 has 15 amino acids. Germline loops: CDR1 LNHNV, CDR2 YYDKDF (reference sequence). Here the CDR3 reads CATSITRGSTDTQYF.

V is TRBV4-2 and J is TRBJ2-6; TCRdb's assignment of TRBD1 cannot be checked, as there is no DNA. CDR3 length: 17 residues. The germline CDR1 and CDR2 sequences are LGHNA and YNFKEQ. The CDR3 reads CASTPWGSMIGANVLTF.